This is a list of T cell receptor beta chains from one sample in a study of cytomegalovirus exposure and HLA in healthy donors. Profiled with immunoSEQ multiplex PCR; TCRdb holds only in-frame clones, not every one. The data hold more than 90,000 clones, with roughly 79% observed a single time. The specimen sequenced was PBMCs. The origin of the receptors is a man in his forties in good health and CMV-seronegative. CDR3s include the opening cysteine and the closing phenylalanine or tryptophan. The order of the fields is J gene, clone size, V gene, D gene, CDR3 DNA, CDR3 protein. The D gene is left open where the match is weak. Clone size, where shown, is once, few, many, or a class for clones that have expanded.

>TRBJ2-3|NA|TRBV10-3|NA
TGTGCCATCAGTGAGTCCCGAGGAACCGGCACAGATACGCAGTATTTT
CAISESRGTGTDTQYF
>TRBJ2-2|NA|TRBV7-8|TRBD2
TGTGCCAGCAGGCCTCCGGGACTAGCCTCCGGGGAGCTGTTTTTT
CASRPPGLASGELFF
>TRBJ2-1|once|TRBV6-5|TRBD1
TGTGCCAGCAGTCTCCGACAGGGGTTTTACAATGAGCAGTTCTTC
CASSLRQGFYNEQFF
>TRBJ1-1|once|TRBV18|NA
TGTGCCAGCTCACCAGAGGTTTGGAGCACTGAAGCTTTCTTT
CASSPEVWSTEAFF
>TRBJ2-2|NA|TRBV28|NA
TGTGCCAGCAGTCTTACTACTAACACCGGGGAGCTGTTTTTT
CASSLTTNTGELFF
>TRBJ2-5|NA|TRBV28|TRBD1
TGTGCCAGCTACCTCGGACAGGGGGCAGGGAAGACCCAGTACTTC
CASYLGQGAGKTQYF
>TRBJ1-1|NA|TRBV7-2|NA
TGTGCCAGCAGCCCCCGATGGGGGGGTGAAGCTTTCTTT
CASSPRWGGEAFF
>TRBJ2-1|NA|TRBV6-4|TRBD2
TGTGCCAGCAGTGTCCGACTAGCGGGGTCCTACAATGAGCAGTTCTTC
CASSVRLAGSYNEQFF
>TRBJ1-2|NA|TRBV5-1|TRBD1
TGCGCCAGCAGCTTGGCAGGGGGCTCAGATGGCTACACCTTC
CASSLAGGSDGYTF
>TRBJ1-1|few|TRBV6-1|TRBD1
TGTGCCAGCAGAGGGACAGTTAGCACTGAAGCTTTCTTT
CASRGTVSTEAFF
>TRBJ2-2|NA|TRBV2|NA
TGTGCCAGCAGTGAATCGAAAACAAACACCGGGGAGCTGTTTTTT
CASSESKTNTGELFF